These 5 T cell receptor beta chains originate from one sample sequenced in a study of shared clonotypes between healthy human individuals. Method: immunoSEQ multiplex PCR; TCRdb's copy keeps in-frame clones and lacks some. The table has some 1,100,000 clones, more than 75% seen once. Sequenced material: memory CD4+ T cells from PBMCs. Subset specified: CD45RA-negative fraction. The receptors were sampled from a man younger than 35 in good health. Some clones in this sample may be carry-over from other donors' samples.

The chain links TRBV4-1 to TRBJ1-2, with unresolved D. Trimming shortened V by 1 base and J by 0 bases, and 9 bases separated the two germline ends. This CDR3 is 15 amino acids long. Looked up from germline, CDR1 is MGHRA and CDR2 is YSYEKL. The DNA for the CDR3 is TGCGCCAGCAGCCAAGGTGACACCACTAACTATGGCTACACCTTC. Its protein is CASSQGDTTNYGYTF.

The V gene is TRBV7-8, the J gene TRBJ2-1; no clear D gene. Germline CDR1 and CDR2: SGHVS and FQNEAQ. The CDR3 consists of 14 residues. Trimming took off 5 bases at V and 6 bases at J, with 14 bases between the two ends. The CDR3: CASSELRSFNEQFF. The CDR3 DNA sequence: TGTGCCAGCAGCGAGCTGAGGTCTTTCAATGAGCAGTTCTTC.

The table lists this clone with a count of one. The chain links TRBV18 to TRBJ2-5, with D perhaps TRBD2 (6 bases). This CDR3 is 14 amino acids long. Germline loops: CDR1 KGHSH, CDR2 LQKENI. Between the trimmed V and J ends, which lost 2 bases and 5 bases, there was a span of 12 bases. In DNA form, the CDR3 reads TGTGCCAGCTCACCAGCCGGGAGTGGGGAGACCCAGTACTTC. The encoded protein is CASSPAGSGETQYF.

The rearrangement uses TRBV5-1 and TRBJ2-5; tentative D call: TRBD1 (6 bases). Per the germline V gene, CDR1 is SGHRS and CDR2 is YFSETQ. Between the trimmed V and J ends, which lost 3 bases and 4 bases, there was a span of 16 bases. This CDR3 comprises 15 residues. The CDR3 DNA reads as TGCGCCAGCAGCTCAACCGGGACCAGGGGAGAGACCCAGTACTTC. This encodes CASSSTGTRGETQYF.

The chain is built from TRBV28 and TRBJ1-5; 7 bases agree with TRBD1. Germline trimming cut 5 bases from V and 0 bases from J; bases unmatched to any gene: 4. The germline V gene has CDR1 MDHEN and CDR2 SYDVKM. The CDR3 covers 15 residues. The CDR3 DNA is TGTGCCAGCAGTCCAAACAGGGGTAGCAATCAGCCCCAGCATTTT. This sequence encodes CASSPNRGSNQPQHF.